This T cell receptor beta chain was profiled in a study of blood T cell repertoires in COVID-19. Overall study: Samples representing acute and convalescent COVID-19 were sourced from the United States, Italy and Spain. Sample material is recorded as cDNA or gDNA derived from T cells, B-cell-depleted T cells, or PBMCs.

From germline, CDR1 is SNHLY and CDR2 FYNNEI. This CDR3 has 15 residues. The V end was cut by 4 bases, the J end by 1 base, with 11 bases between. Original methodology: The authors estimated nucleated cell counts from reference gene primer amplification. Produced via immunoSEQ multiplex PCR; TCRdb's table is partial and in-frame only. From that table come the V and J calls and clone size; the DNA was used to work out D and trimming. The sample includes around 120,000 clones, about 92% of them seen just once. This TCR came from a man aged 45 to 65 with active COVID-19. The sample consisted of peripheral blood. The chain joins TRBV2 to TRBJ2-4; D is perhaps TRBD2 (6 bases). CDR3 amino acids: CASSGLEVAKNIQYF. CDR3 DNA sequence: TGTGCCAGCAGTGGACTAGAGGTCGCCAAAAACATTCAGTACTTC.